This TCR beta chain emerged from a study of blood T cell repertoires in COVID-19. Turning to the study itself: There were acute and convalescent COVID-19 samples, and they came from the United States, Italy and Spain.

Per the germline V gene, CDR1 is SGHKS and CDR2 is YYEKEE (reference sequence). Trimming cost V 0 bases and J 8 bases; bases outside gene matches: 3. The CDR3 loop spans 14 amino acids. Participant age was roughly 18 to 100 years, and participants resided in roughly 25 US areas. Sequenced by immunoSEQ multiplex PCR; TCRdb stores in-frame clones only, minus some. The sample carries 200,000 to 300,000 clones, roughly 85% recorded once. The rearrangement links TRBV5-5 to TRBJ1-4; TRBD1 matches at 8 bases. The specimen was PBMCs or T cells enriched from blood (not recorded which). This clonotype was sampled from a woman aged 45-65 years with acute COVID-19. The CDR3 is CASSLGTGKEKLFF. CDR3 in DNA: TGTGCCAGCAGCTTGGGGACAGGGAAAGAAAAACTGTTTTTT. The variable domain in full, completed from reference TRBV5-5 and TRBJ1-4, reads DAGVTQSPTHLIKTRGQQVTLRCSPISGHKSVSWYQQVLGQGPQFIFQYYEKEERGRGNFPDRFSARQFPNYSSELNVNALLLGDSALYLCASSLGTGKEKLFFGSGTQLSVL.